The text below deals with one T cell receptor beta chain. This specimen belongs to a study of shared T cell receptors in the human thymus. Germline V gene data show CDR1 as SGHVS and CDR2 as FQNEAQ. The CDR3 extends over 12 amino acids. V lost 5 bases, J lost 9 bases, and 6 bases stayed unmatched. The assay was immunoSEQ multiplex PCR, and TCRdb's table has in-frame clones only and misses some. The sample shows 700,000 to 750,000 clones, approximately 85% of them seen only once. This sample was shared with a second study, whose subject was human thymus T cells. That report adds: Corrective cardiac surgery supplied the resected thymus tissue. Apparent bias marked the V and J gene usage of thymic and blood repertoires. Related research examined unrelated individuals and reported that their thymic repertoires overlapped highly.

The origin of this receptor is a girl less than two years old with a congenital heart defect. The rearrangement uses TRBV7-8 and TRBJ2-7; TRBD1 matches 8 bases. The sequencing sample was made of thymocytes. The CDR3 region has the DNA TGTGCCAGCAGCCCTACTGGACAGGGGCAGTACTTC. Residues: CASSPTGQGQYF.